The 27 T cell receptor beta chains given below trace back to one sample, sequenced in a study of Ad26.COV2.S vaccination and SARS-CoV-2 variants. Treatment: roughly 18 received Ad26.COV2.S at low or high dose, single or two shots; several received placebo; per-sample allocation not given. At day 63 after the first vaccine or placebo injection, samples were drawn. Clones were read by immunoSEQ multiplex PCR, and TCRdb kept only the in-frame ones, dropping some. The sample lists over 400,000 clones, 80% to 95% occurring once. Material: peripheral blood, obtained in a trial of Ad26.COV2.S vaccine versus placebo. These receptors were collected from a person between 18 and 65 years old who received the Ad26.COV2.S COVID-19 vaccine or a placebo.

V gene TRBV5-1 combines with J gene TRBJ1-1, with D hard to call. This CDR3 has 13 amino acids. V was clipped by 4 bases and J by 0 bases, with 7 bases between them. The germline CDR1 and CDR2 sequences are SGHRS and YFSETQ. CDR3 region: CASSQTMNTEAFF. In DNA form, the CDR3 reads TGCGCCAGCAGCCAGACTATGAACACTGAAGCTTTCTTT. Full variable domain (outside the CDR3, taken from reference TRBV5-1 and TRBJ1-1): KAGVTQTPRYLIKTRGQQVTLSCSPISGHRSVSWYQQTPGQGLQFLFEYFSETQRNKGNFPGRFSGRQFSNSRSEMNVSTLELGDSALYLCASSQTMNTEAFFGQGTRLTVV.

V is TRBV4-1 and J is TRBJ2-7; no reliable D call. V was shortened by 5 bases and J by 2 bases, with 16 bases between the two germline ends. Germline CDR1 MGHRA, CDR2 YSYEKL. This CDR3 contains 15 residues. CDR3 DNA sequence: TGCGCCAGCAGCGAACGAACCCTTCTCCCCTACGAGCAGTACTTC. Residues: CASSERTLLPYEQYF.

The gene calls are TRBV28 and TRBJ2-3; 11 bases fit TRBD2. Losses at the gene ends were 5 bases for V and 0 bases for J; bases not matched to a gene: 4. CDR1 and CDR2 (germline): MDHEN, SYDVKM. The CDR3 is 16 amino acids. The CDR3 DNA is TGTGCCAGCAGTCTAGCGGGGGGAGATAGCACAGATACGCAGTATTTT. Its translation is CASSLAGGDSTDTQYF.

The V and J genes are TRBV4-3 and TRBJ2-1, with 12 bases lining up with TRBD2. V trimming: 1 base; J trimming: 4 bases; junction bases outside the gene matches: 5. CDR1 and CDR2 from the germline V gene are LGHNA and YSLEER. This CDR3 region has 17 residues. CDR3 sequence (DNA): TGCGCCAGCAGCCAAGTATCTAGCGGGGGGGAATACAATGAGCAGTTCTTC. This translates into CASSQVSSGGEYNEQFF.

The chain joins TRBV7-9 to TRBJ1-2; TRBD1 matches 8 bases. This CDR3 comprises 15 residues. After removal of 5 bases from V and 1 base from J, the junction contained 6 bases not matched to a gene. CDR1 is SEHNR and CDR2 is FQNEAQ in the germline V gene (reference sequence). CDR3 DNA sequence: TGTGCCAGCAGCCTCAACAGGGGGAGTAACTATGGCTACACCTTC. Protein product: CASSLNRGSNYGYTF.

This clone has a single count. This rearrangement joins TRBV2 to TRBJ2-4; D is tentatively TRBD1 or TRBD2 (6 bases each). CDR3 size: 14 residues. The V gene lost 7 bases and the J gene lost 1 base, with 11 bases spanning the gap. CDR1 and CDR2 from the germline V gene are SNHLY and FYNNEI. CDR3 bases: TGTGCCAGCACTGGGGGGCTGGCCAAAAACATTCAGTACTTC. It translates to CASTGGLAKNIQYF.

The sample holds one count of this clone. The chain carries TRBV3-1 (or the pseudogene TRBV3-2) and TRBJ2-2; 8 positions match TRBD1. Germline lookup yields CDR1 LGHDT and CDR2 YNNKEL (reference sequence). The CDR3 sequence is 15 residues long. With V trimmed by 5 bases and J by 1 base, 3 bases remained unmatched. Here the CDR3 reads CASSVDRGNTGELFF. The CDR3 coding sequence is TGTGCCAGCAGCGTCGACAGGGGGAACACCGGGGAGCTGTTTTTT.

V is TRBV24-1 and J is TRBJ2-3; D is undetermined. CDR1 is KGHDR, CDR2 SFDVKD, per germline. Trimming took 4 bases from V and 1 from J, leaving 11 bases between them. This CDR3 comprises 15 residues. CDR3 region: CATSDPGLRTDTQYF. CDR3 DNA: TGTGCCACCAGTGACCCTGGTCTGCGCACAGATACGCAGTATTTT.

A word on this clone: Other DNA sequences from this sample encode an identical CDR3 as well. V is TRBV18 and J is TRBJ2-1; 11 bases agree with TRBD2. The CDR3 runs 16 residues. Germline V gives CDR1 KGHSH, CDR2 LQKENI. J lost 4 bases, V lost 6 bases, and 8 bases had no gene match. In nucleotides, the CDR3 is TGTGCCAGCTCGCCAACAGGGACTAGCGGTTACAATGAGCAGTTCTTC. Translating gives CASSPTGTSGYNEQFF.

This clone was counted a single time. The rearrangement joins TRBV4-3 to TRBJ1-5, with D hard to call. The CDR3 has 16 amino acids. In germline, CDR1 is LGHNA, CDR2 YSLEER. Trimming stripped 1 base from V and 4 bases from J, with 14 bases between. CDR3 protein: CASSQGLGSFNQPQHF. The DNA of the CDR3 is TGCGCCAGCAGCCAAGGTTTGGGCTCTTTTAATCAGCCCCAGCATTTT.

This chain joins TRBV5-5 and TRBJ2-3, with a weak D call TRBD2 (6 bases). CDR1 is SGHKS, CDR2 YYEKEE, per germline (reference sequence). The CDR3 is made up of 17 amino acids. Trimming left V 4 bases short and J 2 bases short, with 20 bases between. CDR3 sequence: CASSPTSGVPPTDTQYF. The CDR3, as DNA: TGTGCCAGCAGCCCCACCTCGGGGGTGCCCCCCACAGATACGCAGTATTTT.

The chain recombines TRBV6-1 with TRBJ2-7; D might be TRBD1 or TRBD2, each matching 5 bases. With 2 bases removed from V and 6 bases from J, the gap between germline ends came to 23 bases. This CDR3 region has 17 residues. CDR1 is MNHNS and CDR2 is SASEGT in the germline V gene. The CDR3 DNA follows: TGTGCCAGCAGTGAATGGGGCCCCCGGGGCCAAGCGGTCGAGCAGTACTTC. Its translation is CASSEWGPRGQAVEQYF.

Here the CDR3 DNA reads TGTGCCAGCAGTTCGACATATACCACTGAAGCTTTCTTT. The encoded protein is CASSSTYTTEAFF. This chain links TRBV28 with TRBJ1-1, with unresolved D. Germline lookup yields CDR1 MDHEN and CDR2 SYDVKM. CDR3 length: 13 amino acids. The V end was cut by 4 bases, the J end by 4 bases, with 10 bases between.

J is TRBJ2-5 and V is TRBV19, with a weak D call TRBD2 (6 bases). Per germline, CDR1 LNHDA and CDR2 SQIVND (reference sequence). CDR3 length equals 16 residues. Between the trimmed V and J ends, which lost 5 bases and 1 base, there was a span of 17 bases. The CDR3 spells CASSAARWRAQETQYF. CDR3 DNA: TGTGCCAGTAGTGCCGCCCGGTGGAGGGCCCAAGAGACCCAGTACTTC.

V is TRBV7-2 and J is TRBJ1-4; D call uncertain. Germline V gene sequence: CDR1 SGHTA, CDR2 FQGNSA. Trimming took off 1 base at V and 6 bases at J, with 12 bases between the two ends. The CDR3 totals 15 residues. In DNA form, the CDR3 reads TGTGCCAGCAGCTTAGGCGTCATATCGGATGAAAAACTGTTTTTT. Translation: CASSLGVISDEKLFF. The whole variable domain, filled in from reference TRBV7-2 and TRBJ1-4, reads GAGVSQSPSNKVTEKGKDVELRCDPISGHTALYWYRQSLGQGLEFLIYFQGNSAPDKSGLPSDRFSAERTGGSVSTLTIQRTQQEDSAVYLCASSLGVISDEKLFFGSGTQLSVL.

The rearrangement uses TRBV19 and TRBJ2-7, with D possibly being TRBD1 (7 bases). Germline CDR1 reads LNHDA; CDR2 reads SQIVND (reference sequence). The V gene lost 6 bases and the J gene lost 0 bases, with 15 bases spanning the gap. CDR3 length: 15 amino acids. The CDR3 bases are TGTGCCAGTAGCATCAGGGGGGCCTACTCCTACGAGCAGTACTTC. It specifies CASSIRGAYSYEQYF.

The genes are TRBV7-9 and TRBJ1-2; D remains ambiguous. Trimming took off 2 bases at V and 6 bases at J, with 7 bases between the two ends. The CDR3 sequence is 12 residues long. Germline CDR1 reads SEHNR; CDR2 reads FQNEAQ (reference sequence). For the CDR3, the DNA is TGTGCCAGCAGCTTACAGATAAATGGCTACACCTTC. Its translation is CASSLQINGYTF.

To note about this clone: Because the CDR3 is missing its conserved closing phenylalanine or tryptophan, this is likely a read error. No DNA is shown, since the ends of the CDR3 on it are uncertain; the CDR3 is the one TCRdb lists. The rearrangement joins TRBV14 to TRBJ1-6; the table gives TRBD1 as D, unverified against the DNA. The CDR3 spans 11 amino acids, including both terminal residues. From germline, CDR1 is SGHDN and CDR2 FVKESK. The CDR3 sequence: CASRRPGQVKC.

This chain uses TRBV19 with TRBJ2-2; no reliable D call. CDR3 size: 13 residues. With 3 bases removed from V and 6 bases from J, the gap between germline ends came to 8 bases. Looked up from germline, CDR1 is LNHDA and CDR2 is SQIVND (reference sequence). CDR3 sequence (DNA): TGTGCCAGTAGTATGTGGGCCCCCGGGGAGCTGTTTTTT. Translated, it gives CASSMWAPGELFF.

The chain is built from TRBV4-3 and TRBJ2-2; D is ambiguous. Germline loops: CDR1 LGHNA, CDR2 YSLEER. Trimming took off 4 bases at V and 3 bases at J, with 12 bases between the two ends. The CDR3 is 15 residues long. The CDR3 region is CASSLSSLDTGELFF. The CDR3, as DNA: TGCGCCAGCAGCCTTAGTAGCTTAGACACCGGGGAGCTGTTTTTT.

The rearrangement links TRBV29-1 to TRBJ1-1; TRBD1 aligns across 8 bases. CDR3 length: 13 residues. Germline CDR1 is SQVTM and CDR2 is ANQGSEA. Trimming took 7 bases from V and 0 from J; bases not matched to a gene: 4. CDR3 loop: CSARTGLNTEAFF. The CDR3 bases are TGCAGCGCTAGGACAGGGTTGAACACTGAAGCTTTCTTT.

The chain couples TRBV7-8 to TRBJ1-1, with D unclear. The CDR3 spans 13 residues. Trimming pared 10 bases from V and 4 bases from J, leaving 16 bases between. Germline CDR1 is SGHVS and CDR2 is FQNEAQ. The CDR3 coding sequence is TGTGCCACTACAGACGTATCTGGCACTGAAGCTTTCTTT. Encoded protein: CATTDVSGTEAFF.

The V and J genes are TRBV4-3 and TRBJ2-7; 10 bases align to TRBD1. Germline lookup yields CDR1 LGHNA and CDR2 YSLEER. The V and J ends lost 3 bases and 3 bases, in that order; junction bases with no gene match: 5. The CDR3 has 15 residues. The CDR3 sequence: CASSQTDRGNYEQYF. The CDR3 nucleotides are TGCGCCAGCAGCCAGACGGACAGGGGGAACTACGAGCAGTACTTC.

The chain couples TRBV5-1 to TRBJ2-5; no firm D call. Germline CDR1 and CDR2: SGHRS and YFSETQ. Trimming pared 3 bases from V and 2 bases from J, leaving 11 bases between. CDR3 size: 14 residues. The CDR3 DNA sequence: TGCGCCAGCAGCTCATTAGCTATTCAAGAGACCCAGTACTTC. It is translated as CASSSLAIQETQYF. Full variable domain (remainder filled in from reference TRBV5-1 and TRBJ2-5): KAGVTQTPRYLIKTRGQQVTLSCSPISGHRSVSWYQQTPGQGLQFLFEYFSETQRNKGNFPGRFSGRQFSNSRSEMNVSTLELGDSALYLCASSSLAIQETQYFGPGTRLLVL.

The CDR3 region is CASRTHSDRENTEAFF. DNA for the CDR3: TGTGCCAGTCGGACCCATAGTGACAGGGAAAACACTGAAGCTTTCTTT. This chain links TRBV14 with TRBJ1-1; TRBD1 aligns across 7 bases. The CDR3 consists of 16 residues. The germline V gene has CDR1 SGHDN and CDR2 FVKESK. V lost 9 bases to trimming and J lost 2 bases; unmatched junction nucleotides: 15. Drawing the rest from reference TRBV14 and TRBJ1-1, the complete variable domain is EAGVTQFPSHSVIEKGQTVTLRCDPISGHDNLYWYRRVMGKEIKFLLHFVKESKQDESGMPNNRFLAERTGGTYSTLKVQPAELEDSGVYFCASRTHSDRENTEAFFGQGTRLTVV.

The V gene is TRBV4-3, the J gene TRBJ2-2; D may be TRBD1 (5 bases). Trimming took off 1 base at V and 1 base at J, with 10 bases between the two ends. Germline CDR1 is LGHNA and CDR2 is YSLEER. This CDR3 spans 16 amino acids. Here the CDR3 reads CASSQGRTQNTGELFF. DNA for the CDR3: TGCGCCAGCAGCCAAGGTCGGACACAGAACACCGGGGAGCTGTTTTTT.

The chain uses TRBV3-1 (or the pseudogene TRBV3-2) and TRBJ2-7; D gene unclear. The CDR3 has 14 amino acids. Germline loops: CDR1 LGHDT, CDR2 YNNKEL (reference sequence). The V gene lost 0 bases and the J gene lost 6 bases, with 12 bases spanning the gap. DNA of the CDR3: TGTGCCAGCAGCCAAGATAGTCGGTGGGTCGAGCAGTACTTC. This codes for CASSQDSRWVEQYF.